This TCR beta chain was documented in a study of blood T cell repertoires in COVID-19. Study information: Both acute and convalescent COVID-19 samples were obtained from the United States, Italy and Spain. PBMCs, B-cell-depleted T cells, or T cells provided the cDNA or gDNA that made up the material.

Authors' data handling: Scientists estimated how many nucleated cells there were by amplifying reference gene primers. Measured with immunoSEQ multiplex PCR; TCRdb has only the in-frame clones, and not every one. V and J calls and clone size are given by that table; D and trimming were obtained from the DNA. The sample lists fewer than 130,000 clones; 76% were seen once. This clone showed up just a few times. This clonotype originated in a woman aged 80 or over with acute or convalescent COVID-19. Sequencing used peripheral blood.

The CDR3 DNA is TGTGCCAGCAGCTTGGAGACAGGGAACTATGGCTACACCTTC. Protein product: CASSLETGNYGYTF. The chain recombines TRBV5-6 with TRBJ1-2; the match to TRBD1 covers 7 bases. Trimming cost V 0 bases and J 2 bases; bases outside gene matches: 1. Germline CDR1 and CDR2: SGHDT and YYEEEE. CDR3 length: 14 amino acids.